Listed here are 8 T cell receptor beta chains from one sample, sequenced in a study of blood T cell repertoires in COVID-19. Assay: immunoSEQ multiplex PCR; the TCRdb copy retains only in-frame clones and omits some. The sample gives over 65,000 clones, around 86% of which show up once; about 26% is in the top ten. Input material: peripheral blood. Receptors originate from a man between 45 and 60 years old with active or convalescent COVID-19.

The V and J genes are TRBV5-6 and TRBJ2-2; 8 nucleotides line up with TRBD1. The CDR3 is 17 residues long. Germline V gene data show CDR1 as SGHDT and CDR2 as YYEEEE. With V trimmed by 0 bases and J by 3 bases, 7 bases remained unmatched. CDR3 sequence reads: CASSLALDRDDTGELFF. The CDR3 nucleotides are TGTGCCAGCAGCTTGGCTCTGGACAGGGACGACACCGGGGAGCTGTTTTTT.

This rearrangement joins TRBV11-2 to TRBJ1-5, with D possibly TRBD1 on 5 matching bases. Trimming pared 0 bases from V and 6 bases from J, leaving 12 bases between. The CDR3 totals 15 residues. Germline CDR1 SGHAT, CDR2 FQNNGV. In DNA form, the CDR3 reads TGTGCCAGCAGCTTAGAGCAGGGTAGGGGTCAGCCCCAGCATTTT. Translating it yields CASSLEQGRGQPQHF.

This clone was seen just once. The chain combines TRBV7-6 with TRBJ2-7; 14 bases match TRBD2. This CDR3 region has 16 residues. The germline gives CDR1 SGHVS, CDR2 FNYEAQ. The V segment lost 4 bases and the J segment 5 bases; nucleotides outside the gene matches: 7. This CDR3 is CASSSRLAGGQDEQYF. The CDR3, as DNA: TGTGCCAGCAGCTCCAGACTAGCGGGAGGGCAGGACGAGCAGTACTTC.

This chain uses TRBV2 with TRBJ1-2, with 9 bases fitting TRBD1. CDR3 length equals 14 residues. The J segment lost 8 bases and the V segment lost 3 bases, leaving 7 bases of the junction unmatched. The germline V gene has CDR1 SNHLY and CDR2 FYNNEI. CDR3 sequence reads: CASSEQQGAGGYTF. The CDR3 DNA follows: TGTGCCAGCAGTGAGCAACAGGGGGCAGGGGGCTACACCTTC. Together with reference TRBV2 and TRBJ1-2, the CDR3 gives the full variable domain: EPEVTQTPSHQVTQMGQEVILRCVPISNHLYFYWYRQILGQKVEFLVSFYNNEISEKSEIFDDQFSVERPDGSNFTLKIRSTKLEDSAMYFCASSEQQGAGGYTFGSGTRLTVV.

The chain uses TRBV25-1 and TRBJ2-7; TRBD1 might be the D (7 bases). The V end lost 0 bases, the J end lost 2 bases, and 20 bases lay between the germline ends. The germline CDR1 and CDR2 sequences are MGHDK and SYGVNS. The CDR3 is 18 residues long. CDR3 in DNA: TGTGCCAGCAGTGAATATCACAGGGAACCAGGGGGGCCCTACGAGCAGTACTTC. Translating gives CASSEYHREPGGPYEQYF.

The CDR3 region is CAIRLSGGTGNTIYF. The CDR3 nucleotides read TGTGCCATCAGGCTATCCGGGGGGACTGGAAACACCATATATTTT. The rearrangement joins TRBV10-3 to TRBJ1-3; tentatively, D is TRBD1 (5 bases). Germline-derived CDR1 and CDR2 are ENHRY and SYGVKD. The CDR3 length is 15 residues. V shed 6 bases and J shed 2 bases, with 14 bases lying between them.

This clone was detected once. The chain links TRBV7-6 to TRBJ1-5; 7 nucleotides agree with TRBD1. The CDR3 is 17 residues long. V was clipped by 5 bases and J by 3 bases; unmatched bases: 13. Per the germline V gene, CDR1 is SGHVS and CDR2 is FNYEAQ. The CDR3, as DNA: TGTGCCAGCAGCCGTAACCGGGACAGCGCCCTCAATCAGCCCCAGCATTTT. Protein sequence: CASSRNRDSALNQPQHF.

This chain joins TRBV2 and TRBJ2-7, with TRBD2 matching over 10 bases. J gave up 2 bases and V 6 bases, and 7 bases lay outside the gene matches. The CDR3 length is 15 residues. Germline values: CDR1 SNHLY, CDR2 FYNNEI. The CDR3 spells CASRFGTSVTYEQYF. CDR3 sequence (DNA): TGTGCCAGCAGGTTCGGGACTAGCGTTACCTACGAGCAGTACTTC.